These 18 T cell receptor beta chains originate from one sample sequenced in a study of blood T cell repertoires in COVID-19. Only in-frame clones appear in the TCRdb table, and some are missing; sequencing was by immunoSEQ multiplex PCR. This table holds a few hundred thousand clones, around 90% found once. The sequenced material came from peripheral blood. These receptors originate from a woman in her thirties or forties who had recovered from COVID-19.

V is TRBV2 and J is TRBJ1-3; 8 nucleotides match TRBD1. CDR1 and CDR2 from the germline V gene are SNHLY and FYNNEI. Losses at the gene ends were 6 bases for V and 3 bases for J; bases not matched to a gene: 7. The length of the CDR3 is 15 residues. In DNA, the CDR3 is TGTGCCAGCAGACGGGCAGGGGGCAGTGGAAACACCATATATTTT. It yields the protein CASRRAGGSGNTIYF.

The chain joins TRBV6-6 to TRBJ1-4; D unresolved. Trimming cost V 6 bases and J 6 bases, with 17 bases left between them. The length of the CDR3 is 15 residues. Germline V gives CDR1 MNHNY, CDR2 SVGAGI (reference sequence). The CDR3 sequence is CASSQAPQRDEKLFF. CDR3 nucleotides: TGTGCCAGCAGCCAGGCCCCGCAGAGGGATGAAAAACTGTTTTTT.

The V call is TRBV3-1 (or the pseudogene TRBV3-2), the J call TRBJ1-3; 10 nucleotides match TRBD1. Germline CDR1 LGHDT, CDR2 YNNKEL (reference sequence). V shed 0 bases, J shed 6 bases, and the junction held 5 bases outside the gene matches. The CDR3 has 16 residues. Here the CDR3 DNA reads TGTGCCAGCAGCCAAGATTTGGGGACAGGGGAAAACACCATATATTTT. As protein: CASSQDLGTGENTIYF.

The chain employs TRBV9 and TRBJ1-4, with TRBD1 identical over 7 bases. With 3 bases clipped from V and 4 bases from J, the junction kept 3 bases outside the gene matches. Germline CDR1 is SGDLS and CDR2 is YYNGEE. The CDR3 is 14 residues long. Here the CDR3 reads CASSGGQRNEKLFF. CDR3 coding DNA: TGTGCCAGCAGCGGGGGACAGCGTAATGAAAAACTGTTTTTT.

V is TRBV18 and J is TRBJ2-7, with D maybe TRBD2 (7 bases). The germline V gene has CDR1 KGHSH and CDR2 LQKENI. V lost 1 base, J lost 0 bases, and 13 bases lay in between. The CDR3 runs 16 residues. The CDR3 DNA reads TGTGCCAGCTCACCACTCTGGGGAGGGGGCTCCTACGAGCAGTACTTC. Its translation: CASSPLWGGGSYEQYF.

This chain joins TRBV7-3 and TRBJ2-3, with TRBD1 matching 9 bases. This CDR3 comprises 14 residues. Trimming cost V 4 bases and J 6 bases; bases outside gene matches: 5. Germline-derived CDR1 and CDR2 are SGHTA and FQGTGA. The CDR3 nucleotides are TGTGCCAGCAGCTCTACAGGGGGCGAGGATACGCAGTATTTT. This encodes CASSSTGGEDTQYF.

For this clone: Distinct nucleotide sequences in the sample also encode this CDR3. The chain's CDR3 is CASSPRTSGFYNEQFF. In DNA form, the CDR3 reads TGTGCCAGCAGTCCAAGGACTAGCGGGTTCTACAATGAGCAGTTCTTC. The rearrangement links TRBV28 to TRBJ2-1, with TRBD2 matching 11 bases. The V gene end was trimmed by 5 bases and the J gene end by 3 bases; junction bases not matched to a gene: 6. There are 16 residues in the CDR3. Germline V gene sequence: CDR1 MDHEN, CDR2 SYDVKM.

The sample holds a few counts of this clone. CDR3 amino acids: CASSEFGMGARDQPQHF. The CDR3 DNA reads TGTGCCAGCAGTGAATTTGGCATGGGGGCGCGGGATCAGCCCCAGCATTTT. The rearrangement joins TRBV6-1 to TRBJ1-5; maybe TRBD1 (6 bases). The CDR3 loop spans 17 amino acids. The V end was cut by 2 bases, the J end by 5 bases, with 19 bases between. The germline V gene has CDR1 MNHNS and CDR2 SASEGT.

This chain joins TRBV9 and TRBJ2-1, with D possibly matching TRBD2 (6 bases). With 5 bases removed from V and 5 bases from J, the gap between germline ends came to 17 bases. In germline, CDR1 is SGDLS, CDR2 YYNGEE. The CDR3 covers 15 residues. For the CDR3, the DNA is TGTGCCAGCAGATACGAGGGACTGGAAGACAATGAGCAGTTCTTC. Its translation is CASRYEGLEDNEQFF.

This clone was detected only a few times. The V gene is TRBV10-3, the J gene TRBJ2-7, with D tentatively TRBD1 (5 bases). Germline values: CDR1 ENHRY, CDR2 SYGVKD. The CDR3 is 12 amino acids. Trimming took off 6 bases at V and 7 bases at J, with 13 bases between the two ends. The CDR3 sequence: CAISFDRREQYF. The CDR3 DNA is TGTGCCATCAGCTTTGACAGACGGGAGCAGTACTTC.

The CDR3 is CASRGVADTQYF. For the CDR3, the DNA is TGTGCCAGCCGGGGGGTAGCGGATACGCAGTATTTT. The gene calls are TRBV6-5 and TRBJ2-3, with 7 bases that match TRBD2. Germline trimming cut 8 bases from V and 6 bases from J; bases unmatched to any gene: 5. This CDR3 comprises 12 residues. CDR1 is MNHEY and CDR2 is SVGAGI in the germline V gene.

This rearrangement joins TRBV27 to TRBJ1-6; D gene ambiguous. Trimming removed 5 bases from V and 7 bases from J, with 9 bases in between. CDR3 size: 13 residues. From germline, CDR1 is MNHEY and CDR2 SMNVEV (reference sequence). The CDR3 DNA reads as TGTGCCAGCAGTCCATACTCGAATTCACCCCTCCACTTT. It yields the protein CASSPYSNSPLHF.

V gene TRBV7-6 combines with J gene TRBJ2-5; TRBD1 agrees at 10 bases. Unmatched junction bases numbered 2, after V lost 2 bases and J lost 2 bases. The CDR3 loop spans 15 amino acids. CDR1 and CDR2 (germline): SGHVS, FNYEAQ. The CDR3 sequence: CASSLRDRGQETQYF. The CDR3 nucleotides are TGTGCCAGCAGCTTAAGGGACAGGGGACAAGAGACCCAGTACTTC. Full variable domain (missing parts from reference TRBV7-6 and TRBJ2-5): GAGVSQSPRYKVTKRGQDVALRCDPISGHVSLYWYRQALGQGPEFLTYFNYEAQQDKSGLPNDRFSAERPEGSISTLTIQRTEQRDSAMYRCASSLRDRGQETQYFGPGTRLLVL.

The chain combines TRBV5-1 with TRBJ2-3; D is ambiguous. In germline, CDR1 is SGHRS, CDR2 YFSETQ. CDR3 length equals 14 residues. V lost 5 bases to trimming and J lost 2 bases, with 12 bases between them. As DNA, the CDR3 is TGCGCCAGCAGTACTGAACCGCACACAGATACGCAGTATTTT. It specifies CASSTEPHTDTQYF.

The CDR3 reads CASSHSGTYEQYF. CDR3 DNA sequence: TGTGCCAGCAGTCACAGCGGGACCTACGAGCAGTACTTC. This chain connects TRBV6-5 to TRBJ2-7, with 7 bases identical to TRBD2. This CDR3 has 13 residues. Germline-derived CDR1 and CDR2 are MNHEY and SVGAGI. J gave up 2 bases and V 5 bases, and 3 bases lay outside the gene matches.

This clone was detected only once. J is TRBJ2-7 and V is TRBV27, with 7 bases matching TRBD2. Germline V CDR1 and CDR2: MNHEY, SMNVEV (reference sequence). The CDR3 extends over 16 amino acids. The J segment lost 5 bases and the V segment lost 6 bases, leaving 16 bases of the junction unmatched. CDR3 protein: CASSHSEAGVLHEQYF. CDR3 in DNA: TGTGCCAGCAGCCATAGCGAGGCGGGAGTTCTCCACGAGCAGTACTTC.

This rearrangement joins TRBV27 to TRBJ2-1; 11 bases map to TRBD1. The CDR3 spans 16 residues. Germline trimming cut 0 bases from V and 3 bases from J; bases unmatched to any gene: 1. The germline V gene encodes CDR1 MNHEY and CDR2 SMNVEV (reference sequence). DNA for the CDR3: TGTGCCAGCAGTTTATCCGGGACAGGGGGCTACAATGAGCAGTTCTTC. As protein: CASSLSGTGGYNEQFF.

The chain couples TRBV24-1 to TRBJ2-1; maybe TRBD2 (5 bases). CDR3 length equals 15 residues. V lost 7 bases and J 5 bases, leaving 17 bases between the germline ends. Germline values: CDR1 KGHDR, CDR2 SFDVKD. The CDR3 region is CATRSGVAVDNEQFF. CDR3 nucleotide sequence: TGTGCCACCAGGAGCGGAGTGGCCGTTGACAATGAGCAGTTCTTC.